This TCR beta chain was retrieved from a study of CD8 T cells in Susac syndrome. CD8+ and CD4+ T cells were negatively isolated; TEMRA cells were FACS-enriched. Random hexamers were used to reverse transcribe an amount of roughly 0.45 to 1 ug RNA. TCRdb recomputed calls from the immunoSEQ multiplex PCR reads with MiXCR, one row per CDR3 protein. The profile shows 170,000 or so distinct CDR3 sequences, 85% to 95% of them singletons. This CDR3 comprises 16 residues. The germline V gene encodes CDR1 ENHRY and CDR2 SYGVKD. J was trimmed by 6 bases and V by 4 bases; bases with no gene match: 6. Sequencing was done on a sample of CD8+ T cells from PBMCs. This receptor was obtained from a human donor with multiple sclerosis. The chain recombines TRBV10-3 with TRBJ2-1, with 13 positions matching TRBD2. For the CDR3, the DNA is TGTGCCATCAGTGGCACCGGGACTAGCGGGATCAATGAGCAGTTCTTC. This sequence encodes CAISGTGTSGINEQFF.